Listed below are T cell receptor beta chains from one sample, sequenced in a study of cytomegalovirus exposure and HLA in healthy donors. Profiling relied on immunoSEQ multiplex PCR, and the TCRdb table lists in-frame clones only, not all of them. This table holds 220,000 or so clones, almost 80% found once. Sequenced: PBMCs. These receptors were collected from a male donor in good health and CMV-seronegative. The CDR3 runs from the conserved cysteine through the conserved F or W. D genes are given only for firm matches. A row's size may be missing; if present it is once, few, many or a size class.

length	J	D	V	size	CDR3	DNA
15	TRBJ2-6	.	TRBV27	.	CASSFSSSGANVLTF	TGTGCCAGCAGTTTTTCGTCCTCTGGGGCCAACGTCCTGACTTTC
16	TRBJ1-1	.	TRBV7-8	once	CASSFFGEARDTEAFF	TGTGCCAGCAGCTTCTTTGGAGAGGCTCGGGACACTGAAGCTTTCTTT
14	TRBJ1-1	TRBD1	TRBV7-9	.	CASSSGTGGTEAFF	TGTGCCAGCAGCTCGGGGACAGGGGGCACTGAAGCTTTCTTT
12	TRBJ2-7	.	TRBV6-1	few	CASSEQVNEQYF	TGTGCCAGCAGTGAACAGGTTAACGAGCAGTACTTC
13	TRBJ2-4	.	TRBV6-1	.	CATYWALKNIQYF	TGTGCCACCTACTGGGCCCTAAAAAACATTCAGTACTTC
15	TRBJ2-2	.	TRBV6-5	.	CASRRPLGNTGELFF	TGTGCCAGCAGGCGCCCGCTAGGGAACACCGGGGAGCTGTTTTTT
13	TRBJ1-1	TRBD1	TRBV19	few	CASSGAGGTEAFF	TGTGCCAGTAGTGGGGCAGGGGGCACTGAAGCTTTCTTT
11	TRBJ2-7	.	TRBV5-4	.	CASNYRGEQYF	TGTGCCAGCAACTACCGAGGCGAGCAGTACTTC
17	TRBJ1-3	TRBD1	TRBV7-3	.	CASSLGQAIFDGNTIYF	TGTGCCAGCAGCTTGGGACAGGCGATATTTGATGGAAACACCATATATTTT
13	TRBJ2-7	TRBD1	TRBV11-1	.	CASSPGQSYEQYF	TGTGCCAGCAGCCCGGGACAGAGCTACGAGCAGTACTTC
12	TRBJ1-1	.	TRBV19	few	CASTSGGTEAFF	TGTGCCAGTACTAGCGGGGGCACTGAAGCTTTCTTT
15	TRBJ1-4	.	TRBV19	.	CASSAKGVGREKLFF	TGTGCCAGTAGTGCCAAGGGGGTGGGACGTGAAAAACTGTTTTTT
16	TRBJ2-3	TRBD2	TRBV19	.	CASSINSAGVTDTQYF	TGTGCCAGTAGTATTAATTCAGCGGGAGTCACAGATACGCAGTATTTT
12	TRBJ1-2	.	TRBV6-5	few	CASSYNTGGYTF	TGTGCCAGCAGTTACAATACAGGGGGCTACACCTTC
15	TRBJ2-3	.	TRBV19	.	CASSLWGTDTDTQYF	TGTGCCAGTAGTCTATGGGGGACTGACACAGATACGCAGTATTTT
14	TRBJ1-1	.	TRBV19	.	CASSAGRRNTEAFF	TGTGCCAGTAGTGCGGGACGGAGGAACACTGAAGCTTTCTTT
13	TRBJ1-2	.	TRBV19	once	CASSLGTNYGYTF	TGTGCCAGTAGTCTCGGGACAAACTATGGCTACACCTTC
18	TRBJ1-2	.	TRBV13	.	CASSLRLSWDNNNYGYTF	TGTGCCAGCAGCCTTCGTCTTTCTTGGGACAACAACAACTATGGCTACACCTTC
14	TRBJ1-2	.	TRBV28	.	CASSLTRTNYGYTF	TGTGCCAGCAGTTTAACCAGAACTAACTATGGCTACACCTTC
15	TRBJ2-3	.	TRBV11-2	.	CASSPGGRTRDTQYF	TGTGCCAGCAGCCCCGGGGGGCGTACGAGAGATACGCAGTATTTT
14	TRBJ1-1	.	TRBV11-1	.	CASSSLAGIVEAFF	TGTGCCAGCAGCTCATTAGCAGGGATTGTAGAAGCTTTCTTT
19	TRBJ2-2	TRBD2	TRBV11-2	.	CASSLGFSGRPTNTGELFF	TGTGCCAGCAGCTTAGGGTTTAGCGGGAGACCCACGAACACCGGGGAGCTGTTTTTT
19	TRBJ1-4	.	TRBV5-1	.	CASSLMGLEGQARSEKLFF	TGCGCCAGCAGCTTGATGGGTCTGGAGGGCCAGGCGAGGAGTGAAAAACTGTTTTTT
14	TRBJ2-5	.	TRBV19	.	CATGDGGVGETQYF	TGTGCCACCGGGGACGGGGGAGTGGGAGAGACCCAGTACTTC
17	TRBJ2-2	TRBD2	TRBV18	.	CASSTYSGSTGPGELFF	TGTGCCAGCTCAACATATAGCGGGTCAACGGGGCCCGGGGAGCTGTTTTTT
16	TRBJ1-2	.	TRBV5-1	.	CASSLLGPGGDYGYTF	TGCGCCAGCAGCTTATTAGGCCCGGGGGGTGACTATGGCTACACCTTC
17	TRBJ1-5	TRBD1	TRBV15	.	CATSSLRTGRLAQPQHF	TGTGCCACCAGCAGCCTCAGGACAGGGAGATTAGCTCAGCCCCAGCATTTT
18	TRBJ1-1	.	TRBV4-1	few	CASSQGGGRGRVDTEAFF	TGCGCCAGCAGCCAAGGTGGCGGGAGGGGGAGGGTTGATACTGAAGCTTTCTTT
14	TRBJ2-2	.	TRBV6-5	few	CASSYEAGKLGLFF	TGTGCCAGCAGTTACGAGGCAGGGAAATTGGGGCTGTTTTTT
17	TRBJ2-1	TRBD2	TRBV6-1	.	CASSGLRVTSGHNEQFF	TGTGCCAGCAGTGGTCTCCGGGTGACTAGCGGCCACAATGAGCAGTTCTTC
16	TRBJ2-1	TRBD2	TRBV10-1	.	CASSAPRAGVGNEQFF	TGCGCCAGCAGTGCTCCAAGGGCGGGAGTAGGAAATGAGCAGTTCTTC
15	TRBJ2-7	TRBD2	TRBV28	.	CASREGRVSSYEQYF	TGTGCCAGCAGGGAGGGGAGGGTGTCGTCCTACGAGCAGTACTTC
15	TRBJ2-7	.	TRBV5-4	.	CASSLGGQSSYEQYF	TGTGCCAGCAGCCTGGGCGGACAGAGCTCCTACGAGCAGTACTTC
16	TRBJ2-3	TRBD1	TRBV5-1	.	CASSSMPGQLTDTQYF	TGCGCCAGCAGCTCGATGCCGGGACAGCTCACAGATACGCAGTATTTT
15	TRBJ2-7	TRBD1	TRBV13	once	CASSRDGTAYYEQYF	TGTGCCAGCAGTCGGGACGGGACAGCGTACTACGAGCAGTACTTC
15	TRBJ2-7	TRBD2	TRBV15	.	CATSRDRGRENEQYF	TGTGCCACCAGCAGAGATCGCGGGAGGGAAAACGAGCAGTACTTC
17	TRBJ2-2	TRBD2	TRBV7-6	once	CASRGLAGGPSTGELFF	TGTGCCAGCAGGGGACTAGCGGGAGGGCCAAGCACCGGGGAGCTGTTTTTT
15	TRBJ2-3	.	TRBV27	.	CASSPITGTTDTQYF	TGTGCCAGCAGTCCCATCACAGGGACCACAGATACGCAGTATTTT
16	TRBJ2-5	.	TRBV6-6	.	CASSPYILLRQETQYF	TGTGCCAGCAGTCCGTACATTCTACTACGACAAGAGACCCAGTACTTC
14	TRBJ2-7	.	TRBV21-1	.	CASSARDRPYEQYF	TGTGCCAGCAGCGCCCGGGACAGGCCCTACGAGCAGTACTTC